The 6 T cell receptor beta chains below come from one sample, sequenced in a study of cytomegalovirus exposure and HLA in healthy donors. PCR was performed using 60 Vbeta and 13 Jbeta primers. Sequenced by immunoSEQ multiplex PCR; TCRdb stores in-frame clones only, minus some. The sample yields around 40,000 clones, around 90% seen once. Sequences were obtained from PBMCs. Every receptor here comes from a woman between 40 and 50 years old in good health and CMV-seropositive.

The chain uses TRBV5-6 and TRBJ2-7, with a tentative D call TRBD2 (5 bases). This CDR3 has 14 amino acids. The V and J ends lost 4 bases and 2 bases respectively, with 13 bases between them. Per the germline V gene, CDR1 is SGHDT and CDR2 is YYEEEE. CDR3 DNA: TGTGCCAGCAGCCCGTCGCCCGGGGCCTACGAGCAGTACTTC. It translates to CASSPSPGAYEQYF.

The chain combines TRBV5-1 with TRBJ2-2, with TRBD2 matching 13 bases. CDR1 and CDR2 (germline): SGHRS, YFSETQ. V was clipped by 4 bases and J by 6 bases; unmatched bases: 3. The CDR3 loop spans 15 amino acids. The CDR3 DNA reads TGCGCCAGCAGCCCGACTAGCGGGAGGCCCGGGGAGCTGTTTTTT. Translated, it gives CASSPTSGRPGELFF. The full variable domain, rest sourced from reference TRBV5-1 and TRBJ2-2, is KAGVTQTPRYLIKTRGQQVTLSCSPISGHRSVSWYQQTPGQGLQFLFEYFSETQRNKGNFPGRFSGRQFSNSRSEMNVSTLELGDSALYLCASSPTSGRPGELFFGEGSRLTVL.

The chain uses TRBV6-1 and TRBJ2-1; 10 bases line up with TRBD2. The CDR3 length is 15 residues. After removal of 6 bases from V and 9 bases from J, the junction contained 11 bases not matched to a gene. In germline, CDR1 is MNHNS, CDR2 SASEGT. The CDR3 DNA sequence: TGTGCCAGCAGACTTAGCGGGGGGAGCCTAGGTGAGCAGTTCTTC. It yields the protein CASRLSGGSLGEQFF.

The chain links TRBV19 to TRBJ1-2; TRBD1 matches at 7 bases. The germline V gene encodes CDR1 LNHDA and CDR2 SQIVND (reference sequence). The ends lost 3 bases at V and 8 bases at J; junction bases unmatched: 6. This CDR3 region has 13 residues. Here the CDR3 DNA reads TGTGCCAGTAGTATTAACAGGGGTTGGGGCTACACCTTC. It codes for CASSINRGWGYTF.

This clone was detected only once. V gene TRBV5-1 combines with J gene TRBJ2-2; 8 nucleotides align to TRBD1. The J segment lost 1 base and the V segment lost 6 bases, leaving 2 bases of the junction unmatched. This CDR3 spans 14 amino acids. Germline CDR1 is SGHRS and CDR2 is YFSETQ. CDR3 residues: CASKGQVNTGELFF. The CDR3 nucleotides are TGCGCCAGCAAGGGACAGGTGAACACCGGGGAGCTGTTTTTT.

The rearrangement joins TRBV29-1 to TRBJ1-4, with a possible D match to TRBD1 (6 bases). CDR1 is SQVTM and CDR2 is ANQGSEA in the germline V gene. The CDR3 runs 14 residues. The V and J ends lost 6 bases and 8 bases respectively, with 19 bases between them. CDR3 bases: TGCAGCGTATACACAGGGTTACCTGGGGAAAAACTGTTTTTT. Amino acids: CSVYTGLPGEKLFF. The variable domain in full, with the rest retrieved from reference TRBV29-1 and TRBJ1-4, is SAVISQKPSRDICQRGTSLTIQCQVDSQVTMMFWYRQQPGQSLTLIATANQGSEATYESGFVIDKFPISRPNLTFSTLTVSNMSPEDSSIYLCSVYTGLPGEKLFFGSGTQLSVL.